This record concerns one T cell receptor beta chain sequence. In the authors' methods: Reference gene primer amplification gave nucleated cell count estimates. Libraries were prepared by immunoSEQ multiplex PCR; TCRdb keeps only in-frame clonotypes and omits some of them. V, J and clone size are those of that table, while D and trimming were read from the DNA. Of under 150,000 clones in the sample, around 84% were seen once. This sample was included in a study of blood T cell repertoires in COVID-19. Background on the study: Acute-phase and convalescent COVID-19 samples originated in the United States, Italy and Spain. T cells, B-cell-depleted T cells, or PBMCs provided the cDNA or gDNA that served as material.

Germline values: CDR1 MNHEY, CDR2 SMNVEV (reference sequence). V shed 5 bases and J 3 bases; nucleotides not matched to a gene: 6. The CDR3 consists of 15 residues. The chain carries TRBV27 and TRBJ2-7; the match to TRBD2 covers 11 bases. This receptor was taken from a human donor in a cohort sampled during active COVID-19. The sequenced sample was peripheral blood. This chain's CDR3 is CASSLSGGALYEQYF. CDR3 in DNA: TGTGCCAGCAGTCTTAGCGGGGGGGCTCTCTACGAGCAGTACTTC.